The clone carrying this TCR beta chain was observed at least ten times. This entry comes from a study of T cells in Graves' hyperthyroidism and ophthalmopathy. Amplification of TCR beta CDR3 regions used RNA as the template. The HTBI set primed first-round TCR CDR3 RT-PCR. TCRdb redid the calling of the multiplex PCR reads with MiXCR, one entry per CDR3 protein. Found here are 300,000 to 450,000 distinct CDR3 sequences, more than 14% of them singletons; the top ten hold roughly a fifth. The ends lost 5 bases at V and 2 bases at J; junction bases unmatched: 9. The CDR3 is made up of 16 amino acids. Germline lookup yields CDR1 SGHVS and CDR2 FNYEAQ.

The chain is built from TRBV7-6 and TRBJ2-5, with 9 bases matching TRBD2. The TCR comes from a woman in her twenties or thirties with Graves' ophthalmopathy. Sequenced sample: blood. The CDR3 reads CASSIYSGGIQETQYF. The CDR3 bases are TGTGCCAGCAGCATCTATAGCGGGGGAATACAAGAGACCCAGTACTTC.